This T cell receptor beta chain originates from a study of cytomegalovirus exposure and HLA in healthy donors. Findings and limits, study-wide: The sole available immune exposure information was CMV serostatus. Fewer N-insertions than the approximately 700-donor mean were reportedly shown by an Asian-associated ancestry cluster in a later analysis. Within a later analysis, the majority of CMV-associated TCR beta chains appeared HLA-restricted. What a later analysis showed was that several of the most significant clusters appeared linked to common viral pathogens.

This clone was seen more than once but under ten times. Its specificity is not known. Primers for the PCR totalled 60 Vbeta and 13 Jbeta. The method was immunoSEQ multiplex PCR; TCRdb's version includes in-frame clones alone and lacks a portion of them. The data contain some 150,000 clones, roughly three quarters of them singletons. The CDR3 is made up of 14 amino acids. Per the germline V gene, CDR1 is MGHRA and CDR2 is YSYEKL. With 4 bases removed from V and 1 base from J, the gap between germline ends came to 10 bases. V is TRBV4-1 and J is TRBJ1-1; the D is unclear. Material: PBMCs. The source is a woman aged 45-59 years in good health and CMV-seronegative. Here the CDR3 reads CASSLPLRNTEAFF. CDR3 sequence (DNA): TGCGCCAGCAGCCTCCCTCTTAGGAACACTGAAGCTTTCTTT.